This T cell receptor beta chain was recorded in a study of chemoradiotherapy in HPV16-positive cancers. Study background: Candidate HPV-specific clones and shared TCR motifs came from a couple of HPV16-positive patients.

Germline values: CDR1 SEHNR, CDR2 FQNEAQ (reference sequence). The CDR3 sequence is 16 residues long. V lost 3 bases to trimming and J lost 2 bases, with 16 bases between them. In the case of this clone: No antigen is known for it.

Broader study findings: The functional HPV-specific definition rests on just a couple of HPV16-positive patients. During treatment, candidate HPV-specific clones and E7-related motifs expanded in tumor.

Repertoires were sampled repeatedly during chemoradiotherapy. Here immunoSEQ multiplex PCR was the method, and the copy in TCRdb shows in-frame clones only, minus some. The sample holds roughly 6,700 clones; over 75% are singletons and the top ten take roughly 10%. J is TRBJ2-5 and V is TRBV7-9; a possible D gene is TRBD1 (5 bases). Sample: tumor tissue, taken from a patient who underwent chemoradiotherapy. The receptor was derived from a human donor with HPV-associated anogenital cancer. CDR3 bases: TGTGCCAGCAGCTTGTATGGCAGGGCGAAACAAGAGACCCAGTACTTC. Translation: CASSLYGRAKQETQYF.